This TCR beta chain emerged from a study of T cell changes during pregnancy in multiple sclerosis. The method was immunoSEQ multiplex PCR; TCRdb's version includes in-frame clones alone and lacks a portion of them. The table has under 40,000 clones, around nine tenths seen once. The germline V gene has CDR1 LNHDA and CDR2 SQIVND (reference sequence). V was trimmed by 1 base and J by 7 bases, leaving 11 bases between them. CDR3 length: 14 residues. The sequences come from CD4+ T cells from peripheral blood mononuclear cells, collected in the third trimester of pregnancy. This sequence was found in a female donor in good health, enrolled as a control in a pregnancy study. The V call is TRBV19, the J call TRBJ1-5; D not resolved. CDR3 loop: CASSIVGGKQPQHF. DNA of the CDR3: TGTGCCAGTAGTATAGTTGGAGGGAAACAGCCCCAGCATTTT.